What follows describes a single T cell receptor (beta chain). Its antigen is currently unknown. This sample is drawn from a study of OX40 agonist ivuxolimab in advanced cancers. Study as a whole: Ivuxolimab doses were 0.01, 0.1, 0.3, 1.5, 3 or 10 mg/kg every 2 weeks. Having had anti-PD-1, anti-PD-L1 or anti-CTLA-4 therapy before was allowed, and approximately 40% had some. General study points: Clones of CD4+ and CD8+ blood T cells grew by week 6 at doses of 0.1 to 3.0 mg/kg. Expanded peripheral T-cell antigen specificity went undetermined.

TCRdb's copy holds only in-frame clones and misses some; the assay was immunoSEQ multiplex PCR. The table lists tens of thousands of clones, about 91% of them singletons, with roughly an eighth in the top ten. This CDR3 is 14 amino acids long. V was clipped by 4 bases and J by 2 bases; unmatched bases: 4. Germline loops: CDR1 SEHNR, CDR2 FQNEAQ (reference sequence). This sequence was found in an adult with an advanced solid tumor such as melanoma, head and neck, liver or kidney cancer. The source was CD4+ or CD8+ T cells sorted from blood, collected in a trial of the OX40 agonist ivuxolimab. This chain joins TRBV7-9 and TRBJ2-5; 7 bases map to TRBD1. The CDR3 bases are TGTGCCAGCAGCTCCGACAGGGCTCAAGAGACCCAGTACTTC. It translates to CASSSDRAQETQYF.